This T cell receptor beta chain was recorded in a study of Ad26.COV2.S vaccination and SARS-CoV-2 variants. As for treatment: some 20 received Ad26.COV2.S at low or high dose, single or two shots; about 5 received placebo; per-sample allocation not given. Day 63 after the first vaccine or placebo injection was the time point for sampling. This clone has only one observation. The data were produced by immunoSEQ multiplex PCR, yet TCRdb's version contains in-frame clones alone and is incomplete. The table records about 440,000 clones, 90% of them present only once. Trimming left V 6 bases short and J 1 base short, with 9 bases between. CDR1 MDHEN and CDR2 SYDVKM come from the germline V gene. The CDR3 is 14 amino acids.

Sequencing used peripheral blood, obtained in a trial of Ad26.COV2.S vaccine versus placebo. The chain uses TRBV28 and TRBJ2-2; D is undetermined. The sequence was obtained from a person between 18 and 59 years old who received the Ad26.COV2.S COVID-19 vaccine or a placebo. For the CDR3, the DNA is TGTGCCAGCAGCTCGATACAGAACACCGGGGAGCTGTTTTTT. This encodes CASSSIQNTGELFF.